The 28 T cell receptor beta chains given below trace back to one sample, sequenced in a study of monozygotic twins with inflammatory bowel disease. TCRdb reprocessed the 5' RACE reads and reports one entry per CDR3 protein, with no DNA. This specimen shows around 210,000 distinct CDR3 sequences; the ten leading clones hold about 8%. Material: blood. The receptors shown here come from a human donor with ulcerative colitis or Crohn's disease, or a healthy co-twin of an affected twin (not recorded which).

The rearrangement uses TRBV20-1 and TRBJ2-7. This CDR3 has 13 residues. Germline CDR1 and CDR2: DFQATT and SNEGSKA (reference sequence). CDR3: CSARPAALYEQYF.

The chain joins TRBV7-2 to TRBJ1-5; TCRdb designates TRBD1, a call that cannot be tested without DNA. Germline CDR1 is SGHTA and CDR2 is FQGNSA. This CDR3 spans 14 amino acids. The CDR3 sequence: CASSRERGLGPQHF.

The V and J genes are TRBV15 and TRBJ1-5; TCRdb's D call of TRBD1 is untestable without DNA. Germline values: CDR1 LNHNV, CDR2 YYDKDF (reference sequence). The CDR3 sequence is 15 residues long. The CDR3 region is CATSNPGTANQPQHF.

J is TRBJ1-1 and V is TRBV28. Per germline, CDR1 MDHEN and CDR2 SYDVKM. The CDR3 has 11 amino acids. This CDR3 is CASRENTEAFF.

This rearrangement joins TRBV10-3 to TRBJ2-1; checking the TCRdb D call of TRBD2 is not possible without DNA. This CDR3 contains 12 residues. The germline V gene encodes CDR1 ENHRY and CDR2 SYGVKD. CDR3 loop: CAITAGDNEQFF.

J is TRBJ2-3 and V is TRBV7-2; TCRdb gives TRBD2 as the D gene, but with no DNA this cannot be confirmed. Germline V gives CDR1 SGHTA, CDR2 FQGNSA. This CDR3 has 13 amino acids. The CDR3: CASRAQARDTQYF.

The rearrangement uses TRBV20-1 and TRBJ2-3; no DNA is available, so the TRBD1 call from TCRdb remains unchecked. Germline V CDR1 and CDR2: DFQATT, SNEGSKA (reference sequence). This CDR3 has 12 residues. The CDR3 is CSAGQGPDTQYF.

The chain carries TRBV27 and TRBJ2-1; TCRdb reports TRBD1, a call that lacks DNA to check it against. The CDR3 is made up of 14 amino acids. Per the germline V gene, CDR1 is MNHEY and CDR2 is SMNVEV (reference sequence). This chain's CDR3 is CASSPLLASNEQFF.

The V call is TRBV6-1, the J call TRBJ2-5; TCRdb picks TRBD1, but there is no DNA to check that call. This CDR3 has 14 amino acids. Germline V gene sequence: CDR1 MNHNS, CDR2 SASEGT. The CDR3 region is CASTYPGQGETQYF.

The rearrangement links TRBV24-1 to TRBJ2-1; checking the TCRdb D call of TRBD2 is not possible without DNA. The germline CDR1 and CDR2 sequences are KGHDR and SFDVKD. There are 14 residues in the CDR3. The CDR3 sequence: CATSEGLVYNEQFF.

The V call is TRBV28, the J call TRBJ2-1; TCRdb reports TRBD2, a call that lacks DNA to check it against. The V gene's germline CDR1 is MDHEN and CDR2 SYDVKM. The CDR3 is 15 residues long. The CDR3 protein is CASSRLAGEGYEQFF.

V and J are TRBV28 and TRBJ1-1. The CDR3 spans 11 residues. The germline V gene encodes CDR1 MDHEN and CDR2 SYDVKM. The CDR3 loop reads CASSSGRSAFF.

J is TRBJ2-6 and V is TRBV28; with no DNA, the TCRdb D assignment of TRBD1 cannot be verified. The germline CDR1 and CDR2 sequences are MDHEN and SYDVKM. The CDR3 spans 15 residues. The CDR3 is CASSWGISGANVLTF.

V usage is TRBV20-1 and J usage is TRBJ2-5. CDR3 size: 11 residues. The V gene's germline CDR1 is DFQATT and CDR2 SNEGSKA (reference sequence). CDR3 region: CSATHQETQYF.

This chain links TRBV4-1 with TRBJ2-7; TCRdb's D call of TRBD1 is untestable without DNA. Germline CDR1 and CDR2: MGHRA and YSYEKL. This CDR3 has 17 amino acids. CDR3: CASSQGTGAGRLNEQYF.

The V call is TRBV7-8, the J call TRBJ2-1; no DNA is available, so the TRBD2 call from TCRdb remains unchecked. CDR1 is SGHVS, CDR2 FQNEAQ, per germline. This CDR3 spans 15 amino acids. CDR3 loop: CASSLIAGGGNEQFF.

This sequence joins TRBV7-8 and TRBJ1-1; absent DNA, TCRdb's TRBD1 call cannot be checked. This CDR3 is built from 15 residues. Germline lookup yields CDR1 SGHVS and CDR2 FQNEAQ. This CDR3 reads CASSLGRIANTEAFF.

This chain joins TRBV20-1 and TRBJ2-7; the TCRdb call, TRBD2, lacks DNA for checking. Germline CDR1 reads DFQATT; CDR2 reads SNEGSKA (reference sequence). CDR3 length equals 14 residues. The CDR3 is CSLRTALSSYEQYF.

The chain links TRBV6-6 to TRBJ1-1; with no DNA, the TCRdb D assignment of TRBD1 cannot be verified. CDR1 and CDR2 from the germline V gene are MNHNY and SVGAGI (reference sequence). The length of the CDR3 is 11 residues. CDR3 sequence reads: CASSPGGEAFF.

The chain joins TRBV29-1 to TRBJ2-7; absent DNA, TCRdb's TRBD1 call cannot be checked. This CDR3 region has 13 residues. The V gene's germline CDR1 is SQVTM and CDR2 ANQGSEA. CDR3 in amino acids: CSVAQGPLGEQYF.

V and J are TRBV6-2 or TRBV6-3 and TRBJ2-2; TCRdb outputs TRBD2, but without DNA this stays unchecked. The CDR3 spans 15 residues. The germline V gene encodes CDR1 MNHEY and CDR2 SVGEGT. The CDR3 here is CASRASGSVTGELFF.

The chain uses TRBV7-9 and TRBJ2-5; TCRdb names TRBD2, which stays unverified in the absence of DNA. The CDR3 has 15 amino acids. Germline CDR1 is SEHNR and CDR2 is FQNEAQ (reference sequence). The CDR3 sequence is CAVQLWTSDKETQYF.

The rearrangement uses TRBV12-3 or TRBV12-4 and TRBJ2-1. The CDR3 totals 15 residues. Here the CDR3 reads CASRPDTTSYNEQFF.

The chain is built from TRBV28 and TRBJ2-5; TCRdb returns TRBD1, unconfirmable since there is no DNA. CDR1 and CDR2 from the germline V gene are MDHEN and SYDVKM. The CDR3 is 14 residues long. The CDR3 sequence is CASTETGRVETQYF.

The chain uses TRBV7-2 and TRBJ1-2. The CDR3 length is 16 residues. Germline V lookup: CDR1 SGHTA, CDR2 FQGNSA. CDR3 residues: CASFDRSLSANYGYTF.

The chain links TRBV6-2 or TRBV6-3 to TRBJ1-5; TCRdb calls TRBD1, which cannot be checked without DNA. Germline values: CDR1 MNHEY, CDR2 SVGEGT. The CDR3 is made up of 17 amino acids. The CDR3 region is CASSSTQGAKDNQPQHF.

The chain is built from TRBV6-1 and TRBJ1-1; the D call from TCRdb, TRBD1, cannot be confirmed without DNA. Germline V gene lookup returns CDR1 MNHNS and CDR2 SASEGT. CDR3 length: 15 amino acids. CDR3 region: CASSHRQGLNTEAFF.

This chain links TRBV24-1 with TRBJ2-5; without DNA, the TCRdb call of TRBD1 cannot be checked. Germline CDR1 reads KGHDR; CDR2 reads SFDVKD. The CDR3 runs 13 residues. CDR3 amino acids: CATSDPRGETQYF.